The present entry profiles one T cell receptor (beta chain) with its context. These data are taken from a study of blood T cell repertoires in COVID-19. The overall study: Samples came from the United States, Italy and Spain, spanning acute and convalescent COVID-19.

Trimming took 1 base from V and 7 from J, leaving 17 bases between them. The CDR3 runs 15 residues. CDR1 is MDHEN, CDR2 SYDVKM, per germline. Generated by immunoSEQ multiplex PCR, the TCRdb table keeps only in-frame clones and is missing some. This table has roughly 100,000 clones, roughly 90% appearing once. During active infection, Seattle patients enrolled and were then monitored through disease. The sequencing input was peripheral blood. The J gene is TRBJ2-7, the V gene TRBV28; D is possibly TRBD2 (6 bases). The TCR comes from a woman aged 45-60 years with COVID-19, enrolled during active disease. DNA of the CDR3: TGTGCCAGCAGTTTATCAAGACTAGTTCCTGGGGAGCAGTACGTC. Translating gives CASSLSRLVPGEQYV.